This TCR beta chain was sequenced during a study of radiotherapy plus CTLA-4 blockade in lung cancer. For the study at large: Disease control reached over 30%, with objective responses in around 20%. Broader study findings: Subsequent to radiotherapy plus ipilimumab, tumor-derived TCR clones underwent expansion in blood. Response was reportedly best predicted by early blood T cell clone dynamics, with interferon-beta.

The data were produced by immunoSEQ multiplex PCR, yet TCRdb's version contains in-frame clones alone and is incomplete. This sample has about 43,000 clones; 65% to 70% occur once, and the top ten carry about 23%. This clone showed up just once. Antigen: not known. The CDR3 has 14 residues. V was cut by 10 bases and J by 2 bases, with 14 bases left in between. Germline loops: CDR1 SGHVS, CDR2 FNYEAQ. Alongside CTLA-4 blockade with ipilimumab, patients with chemo-refractory metastatic non-small-cell lung cancer received focal radiation. This TCR was sampled from a human donor with non-small cell lung cancer who had a partial response to radiotherapy plus ipilimumab. V usage is TRBV7-6 and J usage is TRBJ2-2; no clear D. The input for sequencing was peripheral blood, taken from a patient treated with radiotherapy plus ipilimumab. The CDR3 protein is CATKRDFNTGELFF. The DNA of the CDR3 is TGTGCCACTAAGCGAGATTTTAACACCGGGGAGCTGTTTTTT.